The following is a TCR beta chain sequence with its context. The CDR3 loop spans 15 amino acids. Germline CDR1 and CDR2: GTSNPN and SVGIG (reference sequence). V gave up 5 bases and J gave up 3 bases, with 19 bases separating them. Profiled with immunoSEQ multiplex PCR; TCRdb holds only in-frame clones, not every one. The table shows under 200,000 clones, with 88% occurring only once. The sample comes from a study of blood T cell repertoires in COVID-19. For the study at large: Acute-phase and convalescent COVID-19 samples originated in the United States, Italy and Spain. From T cells, B-cell-depleted T cells, or PBMCs came the material, which was cDNA or gDNA.

V gene TRBV30 combines with J gene TRBJ1-1, with D perhaps matching TRBD1 (6 bases). Source material: peripheral blood. The source of this sequence is a man between 65 and 85 years old with active or convalescent COVID-19. CDR3 nucleotides: TGTGCCTGGGACCCCCTAGGGGGACAATACACTGAAGCTTTCTTT. Translating gives CAWDPLGGQYTEAFF.